The 17 T cell receptor beta chains reported below all come from one sample, sequenced in a study of T-cell memory formation after mild COVID-19 (dated by TCRdb to the early 2020s). To prepare the library, 5' RACE was applied. Reads for this sample came from an Illumina NovaSeq 6000. TCRdb ran its own pipeline on the public reads, namely fastp trimming at Q25 and MiXCR clone calling, and kept in-frame beta chains. Rows with one shared CDR3 protein collapse into an entry with the most common genes and DNA. Here the sample has about 240,000 distinct CDR3 sequences; more than 8% occur a single time. The top ten clonotypes cover 22% of the sample. The sequenced sample was PBMCs or a T cell subset sorted from them (not recorded which). These receptors came from a man younger than 30 who had mild COVID-19 (a few samples of this study predate the infection). The sample titles of this study are shuffled in the database, so cell type and time point are left out; the donor was told from shared clones.

This clonotype was observed many times. The chain couples TRBV29-1 to TRBJ2-7, with 7 bases lining up with TRBD1. The CDR3 extends over 13 amino acids. Germline lookup yields CDR1 SQVTM and CDR2 ANQGSEA. The ends lost 6 bases at V and 6 bases at J; junction bases unmatched: 11. The CDR3 region has the DNA TGCAGCGTGAAGACAGGGCCATCCCTCGAGCAGTACTTC. Amino acid sequence: CSVKTGPSLEQYF.

This clonotype was observed a handful of times. The V call is TRBV6-5, the J call TRBJ1-2; perhaps TRBD1 as D (6 bases). With 5 bases removed from V and 3 bases from J, the gap between germline ends came to 13 bases. This CDR3 spans 14 amino acids. Germline CDR1 reads MNHEY; CDR2 reads SVGAGI. CDR3 in DNA: TGTGCCAGCAGTGCCCTCAGGGGAGACTATGGCTACACCTTC. Its protein is CASSALRGDYGYTF.

In DNA, the CDR3 is TGTGCCACCAGTGATTTGTCAGGTGCTGAAGCTTTCTTT. It encodes CATSDLSGAEAFF. This chain links TRBV24-1 with TRBJ1-1; D is uncertain. Trimming took off 0 bases at V and 6 bases at J, with 7 bases between the two ends. The germline V gene encodes CDR1 KGHDR and CDR2 SFDVKD. The CDR3 is 13 residues long.

This clonotype has a count of ten or more. The V gene is TRBV24-1, the J gene TRBJ2-1, with no clear D. V was trimmed by 0 bases and J by 5 bases, leaving 7 bases between them. The CDR3 has 14 residues. Germline-derived CDR1 and CDR2 are KGHDR and SFDVKD. The CDR3 reads CATSDLYPNNEQFF. CDR3 in DNA: TGTGCCACCAGTGATTTGTATCCTAACAATGAGCAGTTCTTC.

This clonotype was counted between two and nine times. V is TRBV29-1 and J is TRBJ1-2; tentatively, D is TRBD1 (6 bases). V was cut by 6 bases and J by 3 bases, with 17 bases left in between. The germline V gene encodes CDR1 SQVTM and CDR2 ANQGSEA. This CDR3 contains 14 residues. The CDR3 nucleotides read TGCAGCGTCCCAACAGGGCAGGGTGACTATGGCTACACCTTC. Its protein is CSVPTGQGDYGYTF.

The chain couples TRBV4-1 to TRBJ2-2; TRBD1 matches 7 bases. Germline-derived CDR1 and CDR2 are MGHRA and YSYEKL. Unmatched junction bases numbered 4, after V lost 4 bases and J lost 5 bases. The CDR3 spans 14 residues. DNA of the CDR3: TGCGCCAGCAGCCTCCAACAGGGGACCGGGGAGCTGTTTTTT. Residues: CASSLQQGTGELFF.

This clonotype was seen repeatedly, ten times or more. This chain uses TRBV7-6 with TRBJ2-5; D is uncertain. The germline V gene encodes CDR1 SGHVS and CDR2 FNYEAQ. This CDR3 is 12 amino acids long. The V end was cut by 5 bases, the J end by 3 bases, with 7 bases between. CDR3: CASSPVEETQYF. The CDR3 DNA follows: TGTGCCAGCAGCCCAGTGGAAGAGACCCAGTACTTC. The full variable domain, rest sourced from reference TRBV7-6 and TRBJ2-5, is GAGVSQSPRYKVTKRGQDVALRCDPISGHVSLYWYRQALGQGPEFLTYFNYEAQQDKSGLPNDRFSAERPEGSISTLTIQRTEQRDSAMYRCASSPVEETQYFGPGTRLLVL.

This chain uses TRBV28 with TRBJ2-1, with D tentatively TRBD2 (6 bases). Trimming removed 3 bases from V and 2 bases from J, with 8 bases in between. Germline V lookup: CDR1 MDHEN, CDR2 SYDVKM. The CDR3 is 14 amino acids. The CDR3 nucleotides are TGTGCCAGCAGTTTGGAGGGGACCTACAATGAGCAGTTCTTC. It specifies CASSLEGTYNEQFF.

The gene calls are TRBV20-1 and TRBJ2-4, with a tentative D call TRBD1 (6 bases). The CDR3 totals 12 residues. V was trimmed by 5 bases and J by 9 bases, leaving 14 bases between them. Germline V gene data show CDR1 as DFQATT and CDR2 as SNEGSKA (reference sequence). The chain's CDR3 is CSAGKTGFIQYF. Written as DNA, the CDR3 is TGCAGTGCTGGAAAAACAGGGTTCATTCAGTACTTC.

The sample holds a few counts of this clonotype. The CDR3 protein is CASSLAGGVPYEQYV. In DNA, the CDR3 is TGCGCCAGCAGCTTGGCGGGAGGGGTACCCTACGAGCAGTACGTC. The J gene is TRBJ2-7, the V gene TRBV5-1; TRBD2 aligns across 8 bases. This CDR3 region has 15 residues. Germline loops: CDR1 SGHRS, CDR2 YFSETQ. The junction had 4 bases not matched to a gene; V was cut back by 0 bases and J by 2 bases.

The CDR3: CASKHRGGNTDTQYF. CDR3 in DNA: TGTGCCAGCAAGCATCGGGGGGGCAACACAGATACGCAGTATTTT. The chain is built from TRBV7-2 and TRBJ2-3, with 8 nucleotides matching TRBD2. This CDR3 is 15 amino acids long. Germline lookup yields CDR1 SGHTA and CDR2 FQGNSA. The junction had 8 bases not matched to a gene; V was cut back by 7 bases and J by 2 bases.

At least ten counts were recorded for this clonotype. This chain links TRBV12-3 or TRBV12-4 with TRBJ2-1, with 10 bases matching TRBD1. The CDR3 extends over 16 amino acids. With 7 bases clipped from V and 7 bases from J, the junction kept 13 bases outside the gene matches. CDR3: CASTLLGQGIRNEQFF. As DNA, the CDR3 is TGTGCCAGCACCCTCCTGGGACAGGGGATTCGGAATGAGCAGTTCTTC.

This clonotype was observed at least ten times. V gene TRBV7-2 combines with J gene TRBJ2-1; weak D call: TRBD1 (6 bases). Germline V CDR1 and CDR2: SGHTA, FQGNSA. The CDR3 is made up of 16 amino acids. Trimming removed 4 bases at V and 3 bases at J, with 16 bases between. The CDR3 DNA reads TGTGCCAGCAGCTCTAGCAGGGGTCGGATCTACAATGAGCAGTTCTTC. It specifies CASSSSRGRIYNEQFF. The complete variable domain, with remaining parts taken from reference TRBV7-2 and TRBJ2-1, reads GAGVSQSPSNKVTEKGKDVELRCDPISGHTALYWYRQSLGQGLEFLIYFQGNSAPDKSGLPSDRFSAERTGGSVSTLTIQRTQQEDSAVYLCASSSSRGRIYNEQFFGPGTRLTVL.

This clonotype appeared many times. The chain is built from TRBV4-1 and TRBJ2-2; 7 bases agree with TRBD2. The CDR3 has 16 amino acids. The germline V gene has CDR1 MGHRA and CDR2 YSYEKL. Trimming at V came to 4 bases and at J to 1 base, leaving 6 bases not matched to a gene. The CDR3: CASSRLWGGNTGELFF. CDR3 sequence (DNA): TGCGCCAGCAGCCGCCTTTGGGGGGGGAACACCGGGGAGCTGTTTTTT.

In its sample, this clonotype was seen a few times. This rearrangement joins TRBV10-3 to TRBJ2-3, with D hard to call. From germline, CDR1 is ENHRY and CDR2 SYGVKD. V was clipped by 0 bases and J by 2 bases, with 9 bases between them. The CDR3 has 15 residues. CDR3 nucleotides: TGTGCCATCAGTGAGTCGAAGGCCTACACAGATACGCAGTATTTT. Translating gives CAISESKAYTDTQYF.

The chain uses TRBV9 and TRBJ2-7; 9 positions agree with TRBD1. V shed 4 bases and J 0 bases; nucleotides not matched to a gene: 17. The germline gives CDR1 SGDLS, CDR2 YYNGEE. The CDR3 has 19 residues. CDR3 sequence: CASSPEPTGGSGSSYEQYF. The DNA of the CDR3 is TGTGCCAGCAGCCCTGAACCGACAGGGGGTTCGGGAAGCTCCTACGAGCAGTACTTC.

This clonotype was seen a handful of times. This chain links TRBV10-2 with TRBJ1-5; D is ambiguous. The CDR3 runs 12 residues. Germline CDR1 reads WSHSY; CDR2 reads SAAADI. The V gene lost 3 bases and the J gene lost 2 bases, with 2 bases spanning the gap. CDR3 sequence reads: CASSDGNQPQHF. The CDR3 DNA is TGCGCCAGCAGTGATGGCAATCAGCCCCAGCATTTT.